These 5 T cell receptor beta chains originate from one sample sequenced in a study of identifying expanded T cells in peripheral blood. The protocol was immunoSEQ multiplex PCR, while the TCRdb copy is restricted to in-frame clones and leaves out a portion. The sample holds roughly 63,000 clones, around 81% seen once. Sequencing used blood. Receptors originate from a person aged 18 to 70 in good health.

This chain links TRBV7-2 with TRBJ1-5; unclear D gene. Trimming left V 5 bases short and J 6 bases short, with 17 bases between. The CDR3 totals 15 residues. Germline CDR1 SGHTA, CDR2 FQGNSA. CDR3 sequence: CASSPHATAIQPQHF. As DNA, the CDR3 is TGTGCCAGCAGCCCACATGCCACGGCCATTCAGCCCCAGCATTTT.

Turning to this clone: The junction and the germline gene differ at one end; a read error may be behind it. The chain carries TRBV28 and TRBJ2-1; 8 positions match TRBD2. Germline V gene sequence: CDR1 MDHEN, CDR2 SYDVKM. The CDR3 is 12 residues long. The CDR3 spells CASSLLAGGVVF. CDR3 in DNA: TGTGCCAGCAGTTTACTCGCGGGGGGCGTGGTCTTC.

The chain employs TRBV6-6 and TRBJ1-2; the D gene is possibly TRBD1 (5 bases). The germline V gene has CDR1 MNHNY and CDR2 SVGAGI (reference sequence). V lost 5 bases to trimming and J lost 4 bases, with 14 bases between them. This CDR3 has 14 amino acids. CDR3 DNA sequence: TGTGCCAGCAGTATGCCGGGACTAAGCTATGGCTACACCTTC. It codes for CASSMPGLSYGYTF.

This chain connects TRBV30 to TRBJ1-1; tentative D call: TRBD1 (6 bases). Germline loops: CDR1 GTSNPN, CDR2 SVGIG (reference sequence). The CDR3 totals 13 residues. Trimming stripped 3 bases from V and 3 bases from J, with 11 bases between. CDR3 bases: TGTGCCTGGAGCAGACAGGATGACACTGAAGCTTTCTTT. It is translated as CAWSRQDDTEAFF.

This clone showed up just a few times. The J gene is TRBJ1-6, the V gene TRBV5-4, with D possibly TRBD1 on 6 matching bases. Trimming removed 4 bases from V and 7 bases from J, with 15 bases in between. CDR1 is SGHNT and CDR2 is YYREEE in the germline V gene (reference sequence). This CDR3 comprises 15 residues. The CDR3 DNA is TGTGCCAGCAGCCAAAACAGGGTTACGAATTCACCCCTCCACTTT. Translated: CASSQNRVTNSPLHF.